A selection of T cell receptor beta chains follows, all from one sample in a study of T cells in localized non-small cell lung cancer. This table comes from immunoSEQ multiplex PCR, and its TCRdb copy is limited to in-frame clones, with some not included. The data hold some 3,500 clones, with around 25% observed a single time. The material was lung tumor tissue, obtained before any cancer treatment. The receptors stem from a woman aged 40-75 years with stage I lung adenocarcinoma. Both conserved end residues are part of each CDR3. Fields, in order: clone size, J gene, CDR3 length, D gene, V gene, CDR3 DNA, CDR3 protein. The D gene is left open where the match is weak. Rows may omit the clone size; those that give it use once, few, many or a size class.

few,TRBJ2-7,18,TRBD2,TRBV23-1,TGCGCCAGCAGCCAAGATAGGCTAGCGGGCTCTAGCTCCTACGAGCAGTACTTC,CASSQDRLAGSSSYEQYF
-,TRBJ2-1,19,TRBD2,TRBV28,TGTGCCAGCAGTACCCAGACCCCCTTTAGCGGGGGGACCTACAATGAGCAGTTCTTC,CASSTQTPFSGGTYNEQFF
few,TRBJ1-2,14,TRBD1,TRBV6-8,TGTGCCAGCAGCCTGGACAGGGGGCTTGGCGGCTACACCTTC,CASSLDRGLGGYTF
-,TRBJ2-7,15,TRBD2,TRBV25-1,TGTGCCAGCAGCCCCACTAGCGGGAGGGCTTACGAGCAGTACTTC,CASSPTSGRAYEQYF
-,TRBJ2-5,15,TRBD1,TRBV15,TGTGCCACCAGCGGAACTCAGACAGGGGCGGAGACCCAGTACTTC,CATSGTQTGAETQYF
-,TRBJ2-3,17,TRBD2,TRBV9,TGTGCCAGCAGCGTAGAAGGGACTAGCGGGATAATAGATACGCAGTATTTT,CASSVEGTSGIIDTQYF
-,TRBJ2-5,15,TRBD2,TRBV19,TGTGCCAGTAGTATAGGGACTAGCGGGGGGAAGACCCAGTACTTC,CASSIGTSGGKTQYF
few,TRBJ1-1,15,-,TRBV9,TGTGCCAGCAGCCGGGCGGGGGCCATGAACACTGAAGCTTTCTTT,CASSRAGAMNTEAFF
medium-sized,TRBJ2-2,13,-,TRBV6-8,TGTGCCACTCGGGACTCCAACACCGGGGAGCTGTTTTTT,CATRDSNTGELFF
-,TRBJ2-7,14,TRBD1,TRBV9,TGTGCCATCAGCCCCGGGACAGGGGGCTACGAGCAGTACTTC,CAISPGTGGYEQYF
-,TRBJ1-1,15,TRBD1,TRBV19,TGTGCCAGTACCAGGACAGGGGGCGCGAACACTGAAGCTTTCTTT,CASTRTGGANTEAFF
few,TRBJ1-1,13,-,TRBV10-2,TGCGCCAGCAATAAAGCCCAGAACACTGAAGCTTTCTTT,CASNKAQNTEAFF
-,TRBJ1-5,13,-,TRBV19,TGTGCCAGTAGTATCGGTGTTGCTCAGCCCCAGCATTTT,CASSIGVAQPQHF
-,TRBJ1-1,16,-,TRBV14,TGTGCCAGCAGCCAAGTCCTCCGGGGAGGGAACACTGAAGCTTTCTTT,CASSQVLRGGNTEAFF
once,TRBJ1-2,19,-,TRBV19,TGTGCCAGTAGTCGAGGGGGGGCACAGGCCCACTCAAAAAACTATGGCTACACCTTC,CASSRGGAQAHSKNYGYTF
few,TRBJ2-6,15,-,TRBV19,TGTGCCAGTAGGGAGGGTTTCCCTGGGGCCAACGTCCTGACTTTC,CASREGFPGANVLTF